Below, one T cell receptor beta chain is given with its context. Per the germline V gene, CDR1 is MGHRA and CDR2 is YSYEKL. This CDR3 has 13 amino acids. The sample is drawn from a study of CXCR3-negative and CXCR3-positive naive CD8 T cells. All CD8+ T cell subsets were sorted in triplicate at 250,000 to 300,000 cells each. Carrying UMI labels, the TRB cDNA libraries were prepared through 5' RACE. Using the 5' RACE reads, TCRdb records one entry per CDR3 protein without DNA. The table for this sample gives 45,000 or so distinct CDR3 sequences. This chain uses TRBV4-1 with TRBJ1-2. This sequence originates from a human donor in good health. Some clones in this sample may be carry-over from other donors' samples. Specimen: memory CD8+ T cells from blood. CDR3 sequence reads: CASSQIPVDGYTF.